What follows are 11 T cell receptor beta chains derived from one specimen sequenced in a study of OX40 agonist ivuxolimab in advanced cancers. Libraries were prepared by immunoSEQ multiplex PCR; TCRdb keeps only in-frame clonotypes and omits some of them. The sample consists of over 50,000 clones, roughly 84% of them appearing once. This specimen was CD4+ or CD8+ T cells sorted from blood, taken in a trial of the OX40 agonist ivuxolimab. All receptors come from an adult with an advanced solid tumor such as melanoma, head and neck, liver or kidney cancer.

The genes are TRBV4-3 and TRBJ2-7; unclear D gene. Germline V gene data show CDR1 as LGHNA and CDR2 as YSLEER. The CDR3 length is 15 residues. Between the trimmed V and J ends, which lost 0 bases and 4 bases, there was a span of 13 bases. This CDR3 is CASSQDVTEHYEQYF. In DNA form, the CDR3 reads TGCGCCAGCAGCCAAGATGTGACCGAGCATTACGAGCAGTACTTC.

V gene TRBV7-8 combines with J gene TRBJ2-3, with a weak D call TRBD2 (5 bases). CDR1 SGHVS and CDR2 FQNEAQ come from the germline V gene. Deletions cut 1 base from V and 4 bases from J, with 9 bases between. The CDR3 covers 14 residues. The DNA of the CDR3 is TGTGCCAGCAGCTTAGGCCCGCGGGCAGATACGCAGTATTTT. Its protein product is CASSLGPRADTQYF.

The chain couples TRBV11-1 to TRBJ1-1; 8 nucleotides agree with TRBD1. Germline V gene sequence: CDR1 SGHAT, CDR2 FQDESV (reference sequence). The CDR3 contains 15 residues. The J segment lost 1 base and the V segment lost 2 bases, leaving 3 bases of the junction unmatched. The CDR3 spells CASSLRGQGNTEAFF. As DNA, the CDR3 is TGTGCCAGCAGCTTAAGAGGACAGGGGAACACTGAAGCTTTCTTT. The complete variable domain, with remaining parts taken from reference TRBV11-1 and TRBJ1-1, reads EAEVAQSPRYKITEKSQAVAFWCDPISGHATLYWYRQILGQGPELLVQFQDESVVDDSQLPKDRFSAERLKGVDSTLKIQPAELGDSAMYLCASSLRGQGNTEAFFGQGTRLTVV.

In its sample, this clone was seen once. The chain links TRBV27 to TRBJ2-7; a possible D gene is TRBD2 (5 bases). This CDR3 spans 13 amino acids. Trimming took off 5 bases at V and 0 bases at J, with 8 bases between the two ends. CDR1 MNHEY and CDR2 SMNVEV come from the germline V gene (reference sequence). Written as DNA, the CDR3 is TGTGCCAGCAGTCGGGATAGCTCCTACGAGCAGTACTTC. Its translation: CASSRDSSYEQYF.

This chain connects TRBV5-4 to TRBJ2-5; TRBD2 agrees at 7 bases. V was clipped by 4 bases and J by 5 bases; unmatched bases: 14. Germline values: CDR1 SGHNT, CDR2 YYREEE (reference sequence). This CDR3 contains 16 residues. CDR3 in amino acids: CASSPLGGGNAETQYF. CDR3 bases: TGTGCCAGCAGCCCCCTCGGGGGAGGGAACGCGGAGACCCAGTACTTC.

The chain carries TRBV11-1 and TRBJ1-1; maybe TRBD1 (6 bases). This CDR3 spans 14 amino acids. Germline assignment: CDR1 SGHAT and CDR2 FQDESV (reference sequence). V lost 3 bases and J lost 0, with 8 bases in between. CDR3 sequence: CASSLQGMNTEAFF. The CDR3 DNA is TGTGCCAGCAGCTTGCAGGGGATGAACACTGAAGCTTTCTTT. The full variable domain, completed using reference TRBV11-1 and TRBJ1-1, is EAEVAQSPRYKITEKSQAVAFWCDPISGHATLYWYRQILGQGPELLVQFQDESVVDDSQLPKDRFSAERLKGVDSTLKIQPAELGDSAMYLCASSLQGMNTEAFFGQGTRLTVV.

The CDR3 reads CASSLARETNEQFF. The DNA of the CDR3 is TGTGCCAGCAGCTTAGCCCGCGAGACCAATGAGCAGTTCTTC. This chain connects TRBV11-2 to TRBJ2-1; D unclear. The CDR3 loop spans 14 amino acids. The V end lost 1 base, the J end lost 6 bases, and 10 bases lay between the germline ends. Germline V gives CDR1 SGHAT, CDR2 FQNNGV.

The rearrangement uses TRBV7-2 and TRBJ2-2; D not certain. From germline, CDR1 is SGHTA and CDR2 FQGNSA. V was pared by 4 bases and J by 4 bases, with 7 bases between. This CDR3 region has 13 residues. CDR3 region: CASSSMATGELFF. CDR3 bases: TGTGCCAGCAGCTCTATGGCCACCGGGGAGCTGTTTTTT.

The chain recombines TRBV15 with TRBJ1-2; no clear D gene. V was shortened by 0 bases and J by 8 bases, with 16 bases between the two germline ends. The length of the CDR3 is 15 residues. From germline, CDR1 is LNHNV and CDR2 YYDKDF (reference sequence). The DNA for the CDR3 is TGTGCCACCAGCAGAGATGCCGTACAAGGAGGAGGCTACACCTTC. This sequence encodes CATSRDAVQGGGYTF. The entire variable domain, with the rest obtained from reference TRBV15 and TRBJ1-2, is as follows: DAMVIQNPRYQVTQFGKPVTLSCSQTLNHNVMYWYQQKSSQAPKLLFHYYDKDFNNEADTPDNFQSRRPNTSFCFLDIRSPGLGDTAMYLCATSRDAVQGGGYTFGSGTRLTVV.

V is TRBV5-1 and J is TRBJ1-4; D uncertain. Trimming took off 4 bases at V and 6 bases at J, with 16 bases between the two ends. Germline V gene lookup returns CDR1 SGHRS and CDR2 YFSETQ. The CDR3 spans 15 residues. CDR3 coding DNA: TGCGCCAGCAGCCTAGATGGCGCCCGGGATGAAAAACTGTTTTTT. Translating gives CASSLDGARDEKLFF. The variable domain in full, with the rest retrieved from reference TRBV5-1 and TRBJ1-4, is KAGVTQTPRYLIKTRGQQVTLSCSPISGHRSVSWYQQTPGQGLQFLFEYFSETQRNKGNFPGRFSGRQFSNSRSEMNVSTLELGDSALYLCASSLDGARDEKLFFGSGTQLSVL.

V gene TRBV10-3 combines with J gene TRBJ2-2; the match to TRBD2 covers 13 bases. With 7 bases clipped from V and 6 bases from J, the junction kept 5 bases outside the gene matches. CDR1 is ENHRY and CDR2 is SYGVKD in the germline V gene. The CDR3 is made up of 15 amino acids. CDR3 residues: CAIKGLAGVSGELFF. CDR3 nucleotides: TGTGCCATCAAAGGACTAGCGGGAGTGTCCGGGGAGCTGTTTTTT.